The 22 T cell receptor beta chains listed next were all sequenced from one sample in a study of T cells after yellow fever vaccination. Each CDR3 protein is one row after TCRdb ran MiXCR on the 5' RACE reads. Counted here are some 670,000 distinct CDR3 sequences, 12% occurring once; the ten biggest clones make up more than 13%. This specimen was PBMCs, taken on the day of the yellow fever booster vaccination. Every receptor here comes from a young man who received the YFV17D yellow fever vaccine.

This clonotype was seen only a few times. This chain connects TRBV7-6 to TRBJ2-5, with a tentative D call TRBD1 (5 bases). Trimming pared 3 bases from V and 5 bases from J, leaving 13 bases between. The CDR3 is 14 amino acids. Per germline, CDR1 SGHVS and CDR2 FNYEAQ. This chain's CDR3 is CASSFQGRQETQYF. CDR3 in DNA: TGTGCCAGCAGCTTCCAGGGTCGTCAGGAGACCCAGTACTTC. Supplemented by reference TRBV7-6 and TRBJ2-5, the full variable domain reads GAGVSQSPRYKVTKRGQDVALRCDPISGHVSLYWYRQALGQGPEFLTYFNYEAQQDKSGLPNDRFSAERPEGSISTLTIQRTEQRDSAMYRCASSFQGRQETQYFGPGTRLLVL.

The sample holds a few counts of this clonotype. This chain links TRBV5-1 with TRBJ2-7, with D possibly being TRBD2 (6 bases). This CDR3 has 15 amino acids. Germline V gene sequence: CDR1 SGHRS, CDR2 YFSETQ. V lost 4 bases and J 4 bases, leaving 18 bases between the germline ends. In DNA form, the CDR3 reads TGCGCCAGCAGCCTGGGACTTGCGCCGGGATACGAGCAGTACTTC. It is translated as CASSLGLAPGYEQYF.

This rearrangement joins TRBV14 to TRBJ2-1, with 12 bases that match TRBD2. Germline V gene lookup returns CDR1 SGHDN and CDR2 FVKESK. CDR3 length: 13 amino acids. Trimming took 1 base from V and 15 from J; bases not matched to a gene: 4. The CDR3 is CASSQAASGRAFF. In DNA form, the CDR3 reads TGTGCCAGCAGCCAAGCTGCTAGCGGGAGGGCGTTCTTC. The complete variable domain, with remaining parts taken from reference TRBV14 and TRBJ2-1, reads EAGVTQFPSHSVIEKGQTVTLRCDPISGHDNLYWYRRVMGKEIKFLLHFVKESKQDESGMPNNRFLAERTGGTYSTLKVQPAELEDSGVYFCASSQAASGRAFFGPGTRLTVL.

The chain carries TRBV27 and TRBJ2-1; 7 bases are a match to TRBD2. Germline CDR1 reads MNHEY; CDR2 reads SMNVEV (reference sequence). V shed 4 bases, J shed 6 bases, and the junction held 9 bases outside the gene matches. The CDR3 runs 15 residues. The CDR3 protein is CASSSWEGAANEQFF. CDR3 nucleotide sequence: TGTGCCAGCAGTTCATGGGAGGGAGCAGCCAATGAGCAGTTCTTC.

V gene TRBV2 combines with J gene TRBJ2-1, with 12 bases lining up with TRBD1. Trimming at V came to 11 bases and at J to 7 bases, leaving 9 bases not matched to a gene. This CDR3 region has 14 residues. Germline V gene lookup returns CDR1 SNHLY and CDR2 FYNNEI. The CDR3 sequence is CAGAGTGGWNEQFF. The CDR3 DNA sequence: TGTGCCGGCGCCGGGACAGGGGGCTGGAATGAGCAGTTCTTC.

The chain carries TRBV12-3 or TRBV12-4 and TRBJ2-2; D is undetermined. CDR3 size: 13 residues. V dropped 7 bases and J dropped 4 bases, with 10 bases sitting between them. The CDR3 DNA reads TGTGCCAGCACCCCCCTGCCCACCGGGGAGCTGTTTTTT. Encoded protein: CASTPLPTGELFF.

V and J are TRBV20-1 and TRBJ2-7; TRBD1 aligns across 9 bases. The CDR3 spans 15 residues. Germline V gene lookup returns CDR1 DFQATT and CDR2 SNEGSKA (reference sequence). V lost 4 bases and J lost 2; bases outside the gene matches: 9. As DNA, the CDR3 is TGCAGTGCTAATCCCTCGGGACAGGGCACCTACGAGCAGTACTTC. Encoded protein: CSANPSGQGTYEQYF.

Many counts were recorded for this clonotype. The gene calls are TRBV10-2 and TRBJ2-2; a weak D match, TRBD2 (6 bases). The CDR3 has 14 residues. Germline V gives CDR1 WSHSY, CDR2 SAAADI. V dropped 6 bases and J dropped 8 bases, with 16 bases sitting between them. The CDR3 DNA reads TGCGCCAGCAGCATTACGACGGCGGGGGGGGAGCTGTTTTTT. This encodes CASSITTAGGELFF.

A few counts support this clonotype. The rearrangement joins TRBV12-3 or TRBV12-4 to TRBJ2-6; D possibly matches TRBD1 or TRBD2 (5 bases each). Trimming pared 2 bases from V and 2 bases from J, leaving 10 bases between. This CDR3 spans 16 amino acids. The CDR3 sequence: CASSLWGPTGANVLTF. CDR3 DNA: TGTGCCAGCAGTTTATGGGGACCCACTGGGGCCAACGTCCTGACTTTC.

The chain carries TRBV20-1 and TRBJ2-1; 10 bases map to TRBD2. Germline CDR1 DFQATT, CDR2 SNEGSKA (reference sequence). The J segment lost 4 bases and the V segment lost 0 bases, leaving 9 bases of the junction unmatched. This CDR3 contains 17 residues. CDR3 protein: CSARDRSGRARYNEQFF. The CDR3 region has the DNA TGCAGTGCTAGAGATCGAAGCGGGAGGGCCAGATACAATGAGCAGTTCTTC.

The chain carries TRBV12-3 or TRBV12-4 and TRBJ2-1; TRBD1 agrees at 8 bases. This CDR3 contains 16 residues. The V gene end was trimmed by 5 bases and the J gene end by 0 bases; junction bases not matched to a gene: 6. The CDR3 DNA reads TGTGCCAGCAGTCGGCGGGACAGGAGCTCCTACAATGAGCAGTTCTTC. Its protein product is CASSRRDRSSYNEQFF.

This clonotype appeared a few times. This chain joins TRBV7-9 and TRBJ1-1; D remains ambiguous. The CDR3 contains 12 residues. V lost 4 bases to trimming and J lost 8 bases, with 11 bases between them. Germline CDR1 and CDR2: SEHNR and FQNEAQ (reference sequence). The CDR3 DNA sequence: TGTGCCAGCAGCTACAGCCGTGCGGAAGCTTTCTTT. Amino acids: CASSYSRAEAFF.

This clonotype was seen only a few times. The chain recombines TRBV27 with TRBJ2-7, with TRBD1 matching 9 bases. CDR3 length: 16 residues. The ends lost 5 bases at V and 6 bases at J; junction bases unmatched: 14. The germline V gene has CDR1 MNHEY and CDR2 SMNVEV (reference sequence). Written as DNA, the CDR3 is TGTGCCAGCAGTCGCATACACGGGACAGGGTATCGCGAGCAGTACTTC. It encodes CASSRIHGTGYREQYF.

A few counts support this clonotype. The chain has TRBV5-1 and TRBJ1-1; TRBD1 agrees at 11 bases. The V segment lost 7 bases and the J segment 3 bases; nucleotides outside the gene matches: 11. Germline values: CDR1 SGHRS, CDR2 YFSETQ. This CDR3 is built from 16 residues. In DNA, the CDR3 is TGCGCCAGCTCACCCGGGACAGGGGGAGCTTACACTGAAGCTTTCTTT. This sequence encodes CASSPGTGGAYTEAFF.

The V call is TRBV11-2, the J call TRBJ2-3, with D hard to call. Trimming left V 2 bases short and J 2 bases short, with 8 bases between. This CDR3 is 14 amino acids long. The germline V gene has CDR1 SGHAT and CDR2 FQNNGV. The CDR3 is CASSLRPFTDTQYF. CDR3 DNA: TGTGCCAGCAGCTTACGGCCTTTCACAGATACGCAGTATTTT.

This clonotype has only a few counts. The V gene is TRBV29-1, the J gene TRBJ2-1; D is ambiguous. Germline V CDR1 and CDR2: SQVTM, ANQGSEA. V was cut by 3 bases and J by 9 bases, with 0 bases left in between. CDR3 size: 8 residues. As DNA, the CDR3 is TGCAGCGTTGATGAGCAGTTCTTC. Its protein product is CSVDEQFF.

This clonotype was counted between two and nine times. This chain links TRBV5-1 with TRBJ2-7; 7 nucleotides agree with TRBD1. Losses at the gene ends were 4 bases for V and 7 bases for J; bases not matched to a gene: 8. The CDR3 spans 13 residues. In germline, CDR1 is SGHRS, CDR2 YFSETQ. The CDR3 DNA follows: TGCGCCAGCAGCGCGACAGGGACGGGGGAGCAGTACTTC. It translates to CASSATGTGEQYF.

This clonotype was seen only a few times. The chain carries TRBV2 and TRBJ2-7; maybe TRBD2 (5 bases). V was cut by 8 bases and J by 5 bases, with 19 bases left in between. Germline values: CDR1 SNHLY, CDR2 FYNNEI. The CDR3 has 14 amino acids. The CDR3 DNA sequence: TGTGCCAGCGGCGGGCAGTTGGGTTGGAACGAGCAGTACTTC. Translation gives CASGGQLGWNEQYF.

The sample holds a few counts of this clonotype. The CDR3 loop is CASRPNHGELFF. CDR3 DNA: TGTGCCAGCAGACCGAACCACGGGGAGCTGTTTTTT. The chain has TRBV6-6 and TRBJ2-2; D remains ambiguous. The CDR3 spans 12 residues. V lost 6 bases and J 7 bases, leaving 9 bases between the germline ends. Germline loops: CDR1 MNHNY, CDR2 SVGAGI (reference sequence).

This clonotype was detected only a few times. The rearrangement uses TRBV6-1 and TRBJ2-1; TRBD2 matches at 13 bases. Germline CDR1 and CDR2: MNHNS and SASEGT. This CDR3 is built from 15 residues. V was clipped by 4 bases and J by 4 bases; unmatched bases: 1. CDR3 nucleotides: TGTGCCAGCAGTGGGACTAGCGGGGGATACAATGAGCAGTTCTTC. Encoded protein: CASSGTSGGYNEQFF.

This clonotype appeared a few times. The CDR3 DNA reads as TGTGCCAGCAGCCCCGGTAGTGGGACTAGCGGCTACAATGAGCAGTTCTTC. It specifies CASSPGSGTSGYNEQFF. V gene TRBV5-4 combines with J gene TRBJ2-1; 11 bases fit TRBD2. The germline CDR1 and CDR2 sequences are SGHNT and YYREEE (reference sequence). J lost 3 bases, V lost 4 bases, and 9 bases had no gene match. The CDR3 is 17 residues long.

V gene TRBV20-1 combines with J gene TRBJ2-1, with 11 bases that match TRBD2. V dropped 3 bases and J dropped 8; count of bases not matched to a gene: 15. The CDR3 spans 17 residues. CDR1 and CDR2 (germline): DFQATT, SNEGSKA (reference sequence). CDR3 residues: CSARASLGLAVRDEQFF. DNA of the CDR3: TGCAGTGCTAGGGCAAGCTTGGGACTAGCGGTCCGCGATGAGCAGTTCTTC.